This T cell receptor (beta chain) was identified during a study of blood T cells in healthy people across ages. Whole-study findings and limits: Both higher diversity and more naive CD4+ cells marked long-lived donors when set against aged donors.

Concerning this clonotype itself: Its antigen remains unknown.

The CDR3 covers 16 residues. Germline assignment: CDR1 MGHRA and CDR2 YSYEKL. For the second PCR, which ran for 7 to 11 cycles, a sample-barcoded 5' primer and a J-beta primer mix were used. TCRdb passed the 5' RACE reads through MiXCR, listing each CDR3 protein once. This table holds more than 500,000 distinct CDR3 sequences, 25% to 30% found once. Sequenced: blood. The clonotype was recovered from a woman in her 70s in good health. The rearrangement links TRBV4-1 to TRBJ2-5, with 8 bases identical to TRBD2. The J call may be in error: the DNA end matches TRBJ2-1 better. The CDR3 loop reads CASSQGMQRGNNEQFF. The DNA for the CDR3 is TGCGCCAGCAGCCAAGGTATGCAGCGGGGGAACAATGAGCAGTTCTTC.